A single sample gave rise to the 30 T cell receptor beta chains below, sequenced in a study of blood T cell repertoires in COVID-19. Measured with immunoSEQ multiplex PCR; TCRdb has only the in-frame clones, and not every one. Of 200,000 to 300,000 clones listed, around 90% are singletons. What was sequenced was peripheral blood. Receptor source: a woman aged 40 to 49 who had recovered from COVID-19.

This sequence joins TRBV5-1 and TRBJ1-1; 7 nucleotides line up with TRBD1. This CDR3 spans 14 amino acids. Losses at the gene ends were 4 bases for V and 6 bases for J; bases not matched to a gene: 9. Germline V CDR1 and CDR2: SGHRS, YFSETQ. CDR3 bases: TGCGCCAGCAGCGCCACACAGGGGCCCGCTGAAGCTTTCTTT. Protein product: CASSATQGPAEAFF.

The CDR3 nucleotides read TGTGCCAGCATGGAGGGGGGGCAGAACACTGAAGCTTTCTTT. It codes for CASMEGGQNTEAFF. This chain links TRBV7-2 with TRBJ1-1; tentatively, D is TRBD1 (6 bases). This CDR3 is built from 14 residues. From germline, CDR1 is SGHTA and CDR2 FQGNSA. Trimming took 7 bases from V and 1 from J, leaving 13 bases between them.

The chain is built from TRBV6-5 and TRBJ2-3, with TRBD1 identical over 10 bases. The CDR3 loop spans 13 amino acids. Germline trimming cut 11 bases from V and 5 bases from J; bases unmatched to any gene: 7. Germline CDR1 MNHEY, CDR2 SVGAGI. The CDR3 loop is CAGGTGELDTQYF. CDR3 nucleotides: TGTGCCGGAGGGACAGGGGAGTTAGATACGCAGTATTTT.

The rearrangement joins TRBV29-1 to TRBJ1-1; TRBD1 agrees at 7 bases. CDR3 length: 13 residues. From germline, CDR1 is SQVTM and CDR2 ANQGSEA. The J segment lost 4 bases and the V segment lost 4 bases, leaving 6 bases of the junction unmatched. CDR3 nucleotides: TGCAGCGTTGTGGAGGGGGCCGGCACTGAAGCTTTCTTT. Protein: CSVVEGAGTEAFF.

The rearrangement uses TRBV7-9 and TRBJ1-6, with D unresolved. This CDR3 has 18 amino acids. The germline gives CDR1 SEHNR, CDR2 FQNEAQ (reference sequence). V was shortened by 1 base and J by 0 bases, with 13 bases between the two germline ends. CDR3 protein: CASSLGRGISSYNSPLHF. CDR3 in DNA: TGTGCCAGCAGCTTAGGTCGCGGGATTAGCTCCTATAATTCACCCCTCCACTTT.

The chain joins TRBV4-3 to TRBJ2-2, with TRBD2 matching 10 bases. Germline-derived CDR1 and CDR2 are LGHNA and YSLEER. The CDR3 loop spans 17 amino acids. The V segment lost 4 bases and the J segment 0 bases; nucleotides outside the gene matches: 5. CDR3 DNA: TGCGCCAGCAGCCTCGACCTAGCGGGGGCGAACACCGGGGAGCTGTTTTTT. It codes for CASSLDLAGANTGELFF.

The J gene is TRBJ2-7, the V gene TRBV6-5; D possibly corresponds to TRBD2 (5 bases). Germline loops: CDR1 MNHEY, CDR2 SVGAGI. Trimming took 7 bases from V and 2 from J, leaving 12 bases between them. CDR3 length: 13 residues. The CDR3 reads CASMYVGAYEQYF. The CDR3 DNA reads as TGTGCCAGCATGTACGTCGGGGCCTACGAGCAGTACTTC.

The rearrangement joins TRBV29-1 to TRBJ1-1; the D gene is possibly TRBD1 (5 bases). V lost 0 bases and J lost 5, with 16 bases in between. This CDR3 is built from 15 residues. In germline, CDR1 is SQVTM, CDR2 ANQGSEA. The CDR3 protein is CSVEDGSSPGTEAFF. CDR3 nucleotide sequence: TGCAGCGTTGAAGATGGGTCGTCCCCAGGGACTGAAGCTTTCTTT.

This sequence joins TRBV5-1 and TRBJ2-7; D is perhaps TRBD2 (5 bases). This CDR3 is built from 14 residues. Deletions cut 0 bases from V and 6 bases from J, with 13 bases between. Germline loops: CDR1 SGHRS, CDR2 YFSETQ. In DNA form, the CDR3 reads TGCGCCAGCAGCTTGGCCCGACGTGGGAGCGAGCAGTACTTC. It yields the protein CASSLARRGSEQYF.

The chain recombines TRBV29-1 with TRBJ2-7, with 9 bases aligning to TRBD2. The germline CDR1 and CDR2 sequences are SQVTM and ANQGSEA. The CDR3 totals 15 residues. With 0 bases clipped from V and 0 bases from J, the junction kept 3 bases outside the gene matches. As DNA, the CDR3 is TGCAGCGTTGAAGAACAGCGGGAGGCCTCCTACGAGCAGTACTTC. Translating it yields CSVEEQREASYEQYF.

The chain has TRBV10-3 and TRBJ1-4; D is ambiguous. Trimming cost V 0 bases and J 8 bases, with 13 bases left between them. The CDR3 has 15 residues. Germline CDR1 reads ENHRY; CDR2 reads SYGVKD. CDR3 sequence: CAISESAAAGEKLFF. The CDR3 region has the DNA TGTGCCATCAGTGAGTCGGCGGCAGCTGGGGAAAAACTGTTTTTT.

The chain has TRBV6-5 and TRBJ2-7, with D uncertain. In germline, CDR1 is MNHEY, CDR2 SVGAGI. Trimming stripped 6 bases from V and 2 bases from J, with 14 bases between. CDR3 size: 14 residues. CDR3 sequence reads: CASRVPGTPYEQYF. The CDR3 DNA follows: TGTGCCAGCAGGGTCCCAGGAACGCCCTACGAGCAGTACTTC.

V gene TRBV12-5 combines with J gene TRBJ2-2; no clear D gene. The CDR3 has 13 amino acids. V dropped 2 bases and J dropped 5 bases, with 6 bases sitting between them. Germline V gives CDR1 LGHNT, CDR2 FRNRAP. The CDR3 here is CASGLFVTGELFF. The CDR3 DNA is TGTGCTAGTGGTTTGTTCGTGACCGGGGAGCTGTTTTTT.

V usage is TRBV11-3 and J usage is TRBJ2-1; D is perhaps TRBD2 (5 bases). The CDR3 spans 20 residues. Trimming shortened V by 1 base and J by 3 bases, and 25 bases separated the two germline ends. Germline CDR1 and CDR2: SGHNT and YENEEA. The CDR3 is CASSLGLGRGIGPFYNEQFF. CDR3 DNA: TGTGCCAGCAGCTTAGGTTTGGGTCGGGGTATAGGACCTTTCTACAATGAGCAGTTCTTC. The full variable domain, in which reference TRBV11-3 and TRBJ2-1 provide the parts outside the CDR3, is EAGVVQSPRYKIIEKKQPVAFWCNPISGHNTLYWYLQNLGQGPELLIRYENEEAVDDSQLPKDRFSAERLKGVDSTLKIQPAELGDSAVYLCASSLGLGRGIGPFYNEQFFGPGTRLTVL.

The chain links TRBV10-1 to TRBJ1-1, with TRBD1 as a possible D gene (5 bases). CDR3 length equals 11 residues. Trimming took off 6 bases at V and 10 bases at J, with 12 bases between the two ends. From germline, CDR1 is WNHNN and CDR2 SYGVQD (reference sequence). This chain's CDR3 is CASSGPGGAFF. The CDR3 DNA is TGCGCCAGCAGCGGACCGGGGGGAGCTTTCTTT.

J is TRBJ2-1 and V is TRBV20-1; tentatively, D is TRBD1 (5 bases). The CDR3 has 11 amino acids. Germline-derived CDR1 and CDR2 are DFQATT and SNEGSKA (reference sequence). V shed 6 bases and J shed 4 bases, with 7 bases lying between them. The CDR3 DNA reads TGCAGTGCGGGGCGGTACAATGAGCAGTTCTTC. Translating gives CSAGRYNEQFF.

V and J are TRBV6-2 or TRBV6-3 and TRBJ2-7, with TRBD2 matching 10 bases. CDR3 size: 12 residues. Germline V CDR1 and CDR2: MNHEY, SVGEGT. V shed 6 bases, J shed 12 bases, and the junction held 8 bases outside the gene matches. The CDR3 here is CASSRPSGSVYF. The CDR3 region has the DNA TGTGCCAGCAGCCGACCTAGCGGGAGCGTGTACTTC.

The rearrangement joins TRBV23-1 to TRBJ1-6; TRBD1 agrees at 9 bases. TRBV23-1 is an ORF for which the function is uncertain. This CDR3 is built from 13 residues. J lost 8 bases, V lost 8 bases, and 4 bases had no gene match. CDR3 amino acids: CASRRTGDSPLHF. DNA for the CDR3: TGCGCCAGCCGAAGGACAGGGGATTCACCCCTCCACTTT.

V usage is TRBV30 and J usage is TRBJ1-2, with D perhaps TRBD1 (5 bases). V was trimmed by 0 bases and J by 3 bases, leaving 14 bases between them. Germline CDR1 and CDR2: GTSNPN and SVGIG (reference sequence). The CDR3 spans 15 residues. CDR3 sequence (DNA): TGTGCCTGGAGTGTCCAGGGTCTAGGGGACTATGGCTACACCTTC. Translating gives CAWSVQGLGDYGYTF.

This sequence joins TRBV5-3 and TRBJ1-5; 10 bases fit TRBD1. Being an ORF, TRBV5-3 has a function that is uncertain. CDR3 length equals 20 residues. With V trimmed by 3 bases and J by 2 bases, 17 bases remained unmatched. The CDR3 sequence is CARSYLRDRGRLDGNQPQHF. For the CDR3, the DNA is TGTGCCAGAAGCTACTTGAGGGACAGGGGACGCCTGGACGGCAATCAGCCCCAGCATTTT.

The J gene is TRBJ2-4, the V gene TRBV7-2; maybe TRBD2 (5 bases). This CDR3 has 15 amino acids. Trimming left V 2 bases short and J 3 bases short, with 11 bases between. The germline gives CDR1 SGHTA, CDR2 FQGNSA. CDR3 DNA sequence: TGTGCCAGCAGCTTACAGGCCGCGGGCAAAAACATTCAGTACTTC. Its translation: CASSLQAAGKNIQYF.

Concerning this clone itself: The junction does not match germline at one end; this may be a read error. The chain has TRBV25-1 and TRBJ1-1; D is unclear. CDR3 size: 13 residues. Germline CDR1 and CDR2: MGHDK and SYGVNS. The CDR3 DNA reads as TGTGCCAGCAGTGATGGGCCCTACCCAGTCCCCGTCTTT. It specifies CASSDGPYPVPVF.

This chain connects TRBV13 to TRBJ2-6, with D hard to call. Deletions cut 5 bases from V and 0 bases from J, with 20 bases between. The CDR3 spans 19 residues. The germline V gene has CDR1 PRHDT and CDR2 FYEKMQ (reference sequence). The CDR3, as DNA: TGTGCCAGCAGCACCCTTGCCGCCTCTGAGTCCTCTGGGGCCAACGTCCTGACTTTC. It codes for CASSTLAASESSGANVLTF.

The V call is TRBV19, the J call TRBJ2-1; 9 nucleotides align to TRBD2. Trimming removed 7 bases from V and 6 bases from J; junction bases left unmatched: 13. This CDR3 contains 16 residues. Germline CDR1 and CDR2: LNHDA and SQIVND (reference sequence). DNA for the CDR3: TGTGCCAGTACGAGGGGAAGCGGGAGGACCGGCAATGAGCAGTTCTTC. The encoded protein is CASTRGSGRTGNEQFF.

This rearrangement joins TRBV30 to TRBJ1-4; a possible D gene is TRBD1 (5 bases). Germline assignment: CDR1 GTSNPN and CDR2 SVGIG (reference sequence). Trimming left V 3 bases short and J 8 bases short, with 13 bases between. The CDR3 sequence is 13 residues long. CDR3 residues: CAWRGRVVEKLFF. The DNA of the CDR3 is TGTGCCTGGAGGGGCAGGGTTGTGGAAAAACTGTTTTTT.

CDR3 sequence: CASSLGTRGIYEQYV. DNA for the CDR3: TGTGCCAGCAGCTTAGGGACTAGGGGAATCTACGAGCAGTACGTC. The genes are TRBV7-2 and TRBJ2-7, with 7 positions matching TRBD2. This CDR3 is 15 amino acids long. The germline V gene has CDR1 SGHTA and CDR2 FQGNSA. V lost 1 base and J lost 3; bases outside the gene matches: 6.

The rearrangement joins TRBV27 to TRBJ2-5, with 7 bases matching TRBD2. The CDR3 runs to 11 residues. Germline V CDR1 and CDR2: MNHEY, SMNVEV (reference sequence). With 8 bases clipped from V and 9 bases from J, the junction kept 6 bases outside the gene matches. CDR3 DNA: TGTGCCAGCCGGAATCGGGAGGCCCAGTACTTC. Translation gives CASRNREAQYF.

The CDR3 DNA follows: TGCAGTGCTAGTTCGGCGGGAGGCGGCACAGATACGCAGTATTTT. Its protein product is CSASSAGGGTDTQYF. This chain connects TRBV20-1 to TRBJ2-3; TRBD2 agrees at 8 bases. Germline CDR1 DFQATT, CDR2 SNEGSKA (reference sequence). The CDR3 runs 15 residues. V trimming: 3 bases; J trimming: 1 base; junction bases outside the gene matches: 6.

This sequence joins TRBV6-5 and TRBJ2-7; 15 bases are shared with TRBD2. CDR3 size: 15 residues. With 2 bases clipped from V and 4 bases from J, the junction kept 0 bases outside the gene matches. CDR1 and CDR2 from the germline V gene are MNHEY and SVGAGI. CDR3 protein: CASSYGLAGGYEQYF. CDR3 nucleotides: TGTGCCAGCAGTTACGGACTAGCGGGAGGGTACGAGCAGTACTTC.

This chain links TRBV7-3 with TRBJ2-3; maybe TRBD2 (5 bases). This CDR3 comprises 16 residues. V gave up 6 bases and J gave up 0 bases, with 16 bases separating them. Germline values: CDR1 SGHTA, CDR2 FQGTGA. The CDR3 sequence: CASRVTGGGSTDTQYF. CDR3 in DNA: TGTGCCAGCAGGGTAACCGGTGGCGGGAGCACAGATACGCAGTATTTT. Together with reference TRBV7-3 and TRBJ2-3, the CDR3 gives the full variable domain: GAGVSQTPSNKVTEKGKYVELRCDPISGHTALYWYRQSLGQGPEFLIYFQGTGAADDSGLPNDRFFAVRPEGSVSTLKIQRTERGDSAVYLCASRVTGGGSTDTQYFGPGTRLTVL.